Following are 21 T cell receptor beta chains from one sample sequenced in a study of CD4 T cells in lung cancer. Using immunoSEQ multiplex PCR, the repertoire was profiled, and TCRdb retains in-frame clones only, with some absent. The sample has about 4,800 clones, about 74% seen once. The sample consisted of lung tumor tissue. Receptors were obtained from a man aged 55 to 69 with non-small cell lung cancer.

The chain recombines TRBV10-2 with TRBJ2-6; no clear D gene. Trimming pared 0 bases from V and 4 bases from J, leaving 4 bases between. CDR1 is WSHSY and CDR2 is SAAADI in the germline V gene. The CDR3 sequence is 14 residues long. The CDR3 DNA sequence: TGCGCCAGCAGTGAGTCTCTGGGGGCCAACGTCCTGACTTTC. Translated, it gives CASSESLGANVLTF.

The chain couples TRBV7-3 to TRBJ2-3; 7 bases are a match to TRBD2. J lost 2 bases, V lost 5 bases, and 10 bases had no gene match. The CDR3 has 16 amino acids. CDR1 is SGHTA, CDR2 FQGTGA, per germline. The CDR3 sequence: CASSPPPRGYTDTQYF. The DNA of the CDR3 is TGTGCCAGCAGCCCCCCCCCGCGGGGGTACACAGATACGCAGTATTTT.

This chain links TRBV11-3 with TRBJ2-5; 9 bases match TRBD2. J was trimmed by 5 bases and V by 2 bases; bases with no gene match: 12. The CDR3 consists of 17 residues. Per germline, CDR1 SGHNT and CDR2 YENEEA. CDR3 protein: CASSLRGGRASGETQYF. For the CDR3, the DNA is TGTGCCAGCAGCTTACGAGGCGGGAGGGCCTCAGGGGAGACCCAGTACTTC.

The chain recombines TRBV5-1 with TRBJ2-4; 10 positions agree with TRBD2. The trim removed 4 bases at V and 3 bases at J, leaving 13 bases unmatched. CDR1 and CDR2 (germline): SGHRS, YFSETQ. This CDR3 has 18 residues. Here the CDR3 DNA reads TGCGCCAGCAGCCCTGGGACCGCTAGCGGGAGCGTCAAAAACATTCAGTACTTC. Encoded protein: CASSPGTASGSVKNIQYF.

The chain recombines TRBV7-6 with TRBJ2-7; 7 bases agree with TRBD1. Trimming took 1 base from V and 2 from J; bases not matched to a gene: 5. Germline-derived CDR1 and CDR2 are SGHVS and FNYEAQ. This CDR3 spans 15 amino acids. The chain's CDR3 is CASSLGGTAPYEQYF. The CDR3 DNA follows: TGTGCCAGCAGCTTAGGAGGGACAGCCCCCTACGAGCAGTACTTC.

This chain uses TRBV5-4 with TRBJ2-4; 7 bases are shared with TRBD2. This CDR3 is 15 amino acids long. J gave up 6 bases and V 7 bases, and 13 bases lay outside the gene matches. Germline CDR1 is SGHNT and CDR2 is YYREEE (reference sequence). CDR3 amino acids: CASFDAGVMRNIQYF. The CDR3 nucleotides read TGTGCCAGCTTTGACGCGGGAGTGATGAGAAACATTCAGTACTTC.

This chain joins TRBV6-1 and TRBJ1-5; 8 bases align to TRBD1. The CDR3 is 14 amino acids. Germline V gene sequence: CDR1 MNHNS, CDR2 SASEGT. V dropped 5 bases and J dropped 6; count of bases not matched to a gene: 6. In DNA form, the CDR3 reads TGTGCCAGCAGTCCAGGGGGCTGGAGTCAGCCCCAGCATTTT. This gives the protein CASSPGGWSQPQHF.

The chain is built from TRBV6-6 and TRBJ2-1, with 7 bases aligning to TRBD1. The germline gives CDR1 MNHNY, CDR2 SVGAGI (reference sequence). This CDR3 has 14 amino acids. The V gene end was trimmed by 5 bases and the J gene end by 7 bases; junction bases not matched to a gene: 8. For the CDR3, the DNA is TGTGCCAGCAGTCCGGACAGGTCGAAGAATGAGCAGTTCTTC. Translated: CASSPDRSKNEQFF.

V usage is TRBV13 and J usage is TRBJ2-3; 7 bases map to TRBD2. V gave up 6 bases and J gave up 2 bases; unmatched junction bases: 14. Germline CDR1 reads PRHDT; CDR2 reads FYEKMQ (reference sequence). The CDR3 is 17 residues long. The CDR3 region is CASSLSRLAVITDTQYF. CDR3 bases: TGTGCCAGCAGTCTTAGTCGGCTAGCGGTGATCACAGATACGCAGTATTTT.

The chain joins TRBV11-1 to TRBJ1-1; D is perhaps TRBD1 (6 bases). The germline gives CDR1 SGHAT, CDR2 FQDESV (reference sequence). Trimming took 1 base from V and 4 from J, leaving 13 bases between them. The CDR3 has 15 amino acids. The CDR3: CASSLDLGRGTEAFF. In DNA, the CDR3 is TGTGCCAGCAGCTTAGATCTGGGCAGGGGCACTGAAGCTTTCTTT. The full variable domain, completed using reference TRBV11-1 and TRBJ1-1, is EAEVAQSPRYKITEKSQAVAFWCDPISGHATLYWYRQILGQGPELLVQFQDESVVDDSQLPKDRFSAERLKGVDSTLKIQPAELGDSAMYLCASSLDLGRGTEAFFGQGTRLTVV.

This chain joins TRBV9 and TRBJ2-3, with D perhaps TRBD1 (5 bases). The CDR3 consists of 15 residues. The V end was cut by 1 base, the J end by 1 base, with 10 bases between. Germline V CDR1 and CDR2: SGDLS, YYNGEE. The CDR3 DNA reads as TGTGCCAGCAGCGTACAGGGTGCGGGCACAGATACGCAGTATTTT. It translates to CASSVQGAGTDTQYF.

This rearrangement joins TRBV28 to TRBJ2-2, with D unclear. The V end lost 4 bases, the J end lost 7 bases, and 4 bases lay between the germline ends. This CDR3 is built from 11 residues. Looked up from germline, CDR1 is MDHEN and CDR2 is SYDVKM. This chain's CDR3 is CASSSVGELFF. The CDR3 DNA follows: TGTGCCAGCAGTTCGGTCGGGGAGCTGTTTTTT.

This clone was counted between two and nine times. The CDR3 is CASKGQGITGELFF. CDR3 sequence (DNA): TGTGCCAGCAAGGGACAGGGGATAACCGGGGAGCTGTTTTTT. The chain recombines TRBV6-4 with TRBJ2-2; 10 bases match TRBD1. Germline CDR1 MRHNA, CDR2 SNTAGT. The CDR3 is 14 amino acids. V shed 7 bases, J shed 5 bases, and the junction held 4 bases outside the gene matches.

This clone appeared once. The rearrangement uses TRBV28 and TRBJ1-2, with 7 bases lining up with TRBD1. Germline values: CDR1 MDHEN, CDR2 SYDVKM. The V segment lost 8 bases and the J segment 3 bases; nucleotides outside the gene matches: 9. This CDR3 has 14 amino acids. The CDR3 spells CASCQDREYYGYTF. CDR3 nucleotide sequence: TGTGCCAGCTGCCAAGACAGGGAATACTATGGCTACACCTTC.

This chain links TRBV6-5 with TRBJ1-5, with TRBD1 matching over 8 bases. The CDR3 has 14 amino acids. V lost 6 bases to trimming and J lost 4 bases; unmatched junction nucleotides: 5. Per germline, CDR1 MNHEY and CDR2 SVGAGI. CDR3 loop: CASRRTGYNQPQHF. The CDR3 nucleotides are TGTGCCAGCAGACGGACAGGGTATAATCAGCCCCAGCATTTT.

A few counts support this clone. The chain joins TRBV12-5 to TRBJ2-3, with TRBD1 matching over 7 bases. The CDR3 totals 16 residues. The trim removed 5 bases at V and 4 bases at J, leaving 12 bases unmatched. Germline values: CDR1 LGHNT, CDR2 FRNRAP. The CDR3 loop reads CASGRTGEVSSDTQYF. DNA for the CDR3: TGTGCTAGTGGTCGAACAGGGGAAGTCTCCTCAGATACGCAGTATTTT.

This clone was observed a few times. The J gene is TRBJ1-1, the V gene TRBV5-1; D may be TRBD1 (5 bases). The CDR3 has 15 amino acids. Germline CDR1 and CDR2: SGHRS and YFSETQ. Trimming took off 0 bases at V and 3 bases at J, with 12 bases between the two ends. The CDR3 reads CASSLAGTPDTEAFF. For the CDR3, the DNA is TGCGCCAGCAGCTTGGCAGGGACTCCAGACACTGAAGCTTTCTTT. The complete variable domain, with remaining parts taken from reference TRBV5-1 and TRBJ1-1, reads KAGVTQTPRYLIKTRGQQVTLSCSPISGHRSVSWYQQTPGQGLQFLFEYFSETQRNKGNFPGRFSGRQFSNSRSEMNVSTLELGDSALYLCASSLAGTPDTEAFFGQGTRLTVV.

V and J are TRBV27 and TRBJ2-2, with D unclear. The germline gives CDR1 MNHEY, CDR2 SMNVEV (reference sequence). V lost 3 bases to trimming and J lost 2 bases, with 4 bases between them. The length of the CDR3 is 13 residues. For the CDR3, the DNA is TGTGCCAGCAGTTTCCCTAACACCGGGGAGCTGTTTTTT. Protein: CASSFPNTGELFF.

This sequence joins TRBV2 and TRBJ2-5, with 13 bases aligning to TRBD2. CDR1 is SNHLY and CDR2 is FYNNEI in the germline V gene. This CDR3 comprises 20 residues. V gave up 7 bases and J gave up 2 bases; unmatched junction bases: 19. CDR3 amino acids: CASKSGLMGLAGFLQETQYF. The CDR3 nucleotides are TGTGCCAGCAAATCGGGACTGATGGGACTAGCGGGGTTTTTACAAGAGACCCAGTACTTC.

The sample holds a few counts of this clone. The rearrangement joins TRBV2 to TRBJ1-2, with 8 bases matching TRBD1. J gave up 2 bases and V 10 bases, and 9 bases lay outside the gene matches. CDR1 and CDR2 (germline): SNHLY, FYNNEI. The CDR3 totals 14 residues. In DNA, the CDR3 is TGTGCCACCTCCGGACAGGGACACAACTATGGCTACACCTTC. This translates into CATSGQGHNYGYTF.

The chain carries TRBV29-1 and TRBJ1-2, with D possibly being TRBD1 (5 bases). Germline CDR1 reads SQVTM; CDR2 reads ANQGSEA. The CDR3 totals 15 residues. Trimming left V 6 bases short and J 4 bases short, with 21 bases between. DNA for the CDR3: TGCAGCGTGGGGGGATTAGGGGCTAAGAGCTATGGCTACACCTTC. It encodes CSVGGLGAKSYGYTF.